This TCR beta chain was sequenced during a study of CXCR3-negative and CXCR3-positive naive CD8 T cells. Concerning this clonotype: Antigen unknown.

Germline V gene sequence: CDR1 SGHVS, CDR2 FNYEAQ. The CDR3 consists of 15 residues. Study observations and caveats: In CXCR3-positive naive cells, the TRB CDR3s were more hydrophobic than in CXCR3-negative naive cells.

TRB cDNA was prepared as libraries by UMI-labeled 5' RACE. For each CDR3 protein, TCRdb gives one entry from its re-call of the 5' RACE reads, without DNA. The repertoire table contains more than 100,000 distinct CDR3 sequences. CD45RO-CCR7+CD27+CD95- expression identified naive CD8+ T cells. Sequencing was carried out using naive CXCR3+ CD8+ T cells from blood. Noted subset: CD45RO-CCR7+CD27+CD95- naive CD8+ T cells expressing CXCR3 (TNR3+). This clonotype was obtained from a human donor in good health. Some clones in this sample may be carry-over from other donors' samples. The V and J genes are TRBV7-6 and TRBJ1-3; checking the TCRdb D call of TRBD1 is not possible without DNA. CDR3: CASSFDRGLGNTIYF.